The subject of this entry is one T cell receptor beta chain. What it binds is unknown. The sample contains more than one DNA sequence encoding this CDR3. The CDR3 runs 14 residues. Trimming stripped 1 base from V and 2 bases from J, with 9 bases between. CDR1 and CDR2 from the germline V gene are MGHRA and YSYEKL. The data were taken from a study of shared clonotypes between healthy human individuals. Broader study findings: Across subsets, estimated richness was generally greater for naive than for memory populations. It was observed that approximately 5% of naive CD4 clonotypes were shared across a few donors. Clonotype sharing among donors was expected to depend on sequencing depth.

Some clones are missing from TCRdb's copy, which holds only in-frame ones; the method was immunoSEQ multiplex PCR. Here the sample spans millions of clones, approximately 95% being singletons. The chain uses TRBV4-1 and TRBJ2-7, with D perhaps assigned TRBD1 or TRBD2 (5 bases each). The sequenced material came from naive CD4+ T cells from PBMCs. The subset was: CD45RA+ positively selected. The TCR comes from a young man in good health. Some clones in this sample may be carry-over from other donors' samples. CDR3 sequence reads: CASSQGLGAYEQYF. CDR3 coding DNA: TGCGCCAGCAGCCAAGGGCTGGGGGCCTACGAGCAGTACTTC.